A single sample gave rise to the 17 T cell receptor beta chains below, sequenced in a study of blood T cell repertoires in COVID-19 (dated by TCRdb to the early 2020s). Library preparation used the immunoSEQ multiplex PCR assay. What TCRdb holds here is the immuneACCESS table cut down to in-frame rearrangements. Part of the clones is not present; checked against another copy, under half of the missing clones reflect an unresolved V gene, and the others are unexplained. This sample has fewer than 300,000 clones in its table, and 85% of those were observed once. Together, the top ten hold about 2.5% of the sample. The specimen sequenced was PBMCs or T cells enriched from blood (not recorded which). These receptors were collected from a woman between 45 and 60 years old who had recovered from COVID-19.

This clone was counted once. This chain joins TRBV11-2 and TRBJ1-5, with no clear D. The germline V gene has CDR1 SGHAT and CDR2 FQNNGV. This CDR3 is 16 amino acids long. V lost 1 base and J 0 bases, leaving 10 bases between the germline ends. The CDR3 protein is CASSLAVRSSNQPQHF. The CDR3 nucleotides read TGTGCCAGCAGCTTAGCAGTGCGGAGTAGCAATCAGCCCCAGCATTTT.

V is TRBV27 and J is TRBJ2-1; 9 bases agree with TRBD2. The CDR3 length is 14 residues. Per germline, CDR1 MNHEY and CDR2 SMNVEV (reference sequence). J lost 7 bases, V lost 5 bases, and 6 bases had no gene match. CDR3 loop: CASSGGGAWNEQFF. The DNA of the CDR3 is TGTGCCAGCAGTGGCGGGGGGGCCTGGAATGAGCAGTTCTTC.

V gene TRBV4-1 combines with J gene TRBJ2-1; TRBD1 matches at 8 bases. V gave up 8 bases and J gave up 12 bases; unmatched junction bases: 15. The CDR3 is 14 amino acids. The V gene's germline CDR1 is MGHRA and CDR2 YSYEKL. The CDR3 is CASGSTQGAGGQFF. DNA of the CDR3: TGCGCCAGCGGCTCAACTCAGGGGGCAGGCGGGCAGTTCTTC.

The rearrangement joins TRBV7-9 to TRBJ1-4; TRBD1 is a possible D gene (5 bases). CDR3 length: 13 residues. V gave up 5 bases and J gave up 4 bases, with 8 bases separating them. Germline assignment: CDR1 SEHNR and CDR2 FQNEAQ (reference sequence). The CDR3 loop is CASSHRGNEKLFF. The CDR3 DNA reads TGTGCCAGCAGCCATAGGGGTAATGAAAAACTGTTTTTT.

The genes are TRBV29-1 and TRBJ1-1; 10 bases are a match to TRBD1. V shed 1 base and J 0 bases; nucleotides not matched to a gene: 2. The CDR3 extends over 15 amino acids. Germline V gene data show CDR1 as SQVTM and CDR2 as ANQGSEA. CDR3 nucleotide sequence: TGCAGCGTTGAAGGGGACAGGGGATTGAACACTGAAGCTTTCTTT. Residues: CSVEGDRGLNTEAFF.

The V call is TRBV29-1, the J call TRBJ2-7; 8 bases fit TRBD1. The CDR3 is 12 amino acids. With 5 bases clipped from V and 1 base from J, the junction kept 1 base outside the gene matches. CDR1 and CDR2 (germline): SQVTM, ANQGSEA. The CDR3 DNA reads TGCAGCGTTAGGACAGGGTCCTACGAGCAGTACTTC. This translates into CSVRTGSYEQYF.

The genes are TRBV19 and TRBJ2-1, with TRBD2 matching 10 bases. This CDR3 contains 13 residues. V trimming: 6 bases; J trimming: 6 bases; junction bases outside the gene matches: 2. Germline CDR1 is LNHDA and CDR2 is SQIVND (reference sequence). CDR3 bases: TGTGCCAGTAGGCTAGCGGGGGCCAATGAGCAGTTCTTC. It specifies CASRLAGANEQFF. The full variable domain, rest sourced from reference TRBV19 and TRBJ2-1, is DGGITQSPKYLFRKEGQNVTLSCEQNLNHDAMYWYRQDPGQGLRLIYYSQIVNDFQKGDIAEGYSVSREKKESFPLTVTSAQKNPTAFYLCASRLAGANEQFFGPGTRLTVL.

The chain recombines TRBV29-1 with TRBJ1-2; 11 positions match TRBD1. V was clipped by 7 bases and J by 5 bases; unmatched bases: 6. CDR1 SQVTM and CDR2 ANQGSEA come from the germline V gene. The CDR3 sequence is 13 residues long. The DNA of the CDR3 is TGCAGCGGAACGGGACAGGGGGTTTATGGCTACACCTTC. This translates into CSGTGQGVYGYTF.

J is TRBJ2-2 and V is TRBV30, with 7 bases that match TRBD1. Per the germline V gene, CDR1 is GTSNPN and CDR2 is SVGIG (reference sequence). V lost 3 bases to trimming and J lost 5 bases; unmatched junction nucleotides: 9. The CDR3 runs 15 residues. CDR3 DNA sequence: TGTGCCTGGAGAGGAACCCGACAGGGAACCGGGGAGCTGTTTTTT. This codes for CAWRGTRQGTGELFF.

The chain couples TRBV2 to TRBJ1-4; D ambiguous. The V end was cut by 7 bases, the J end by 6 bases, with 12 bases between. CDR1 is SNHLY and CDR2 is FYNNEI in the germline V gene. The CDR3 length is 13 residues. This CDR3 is CASMDLRDEKLFF. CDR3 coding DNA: TGTGCCAGCATGGATCTCCGGGATGAAAAACTGTTTTTT.

The CDR3 region is CASSSRGLAGARVRDTQYF. Here the CDR3 DNA reads TGTGCCAGCAGTAGCCGGGGACTAGCGGGAGCTAGAGTCAGAGATACGCAGTATTTT. The V and J genes are TRBV27 and TRBJ2-3; 14 bases match TRBD2. CDR3 size: 19 residues. Germline V gene sequence: CDR1 MNHEY, CDR2 SMNVEV (reference sequence). V trimming: 5 bases; J trimming: 5 bases; junction bases outside the gene matches: 15.

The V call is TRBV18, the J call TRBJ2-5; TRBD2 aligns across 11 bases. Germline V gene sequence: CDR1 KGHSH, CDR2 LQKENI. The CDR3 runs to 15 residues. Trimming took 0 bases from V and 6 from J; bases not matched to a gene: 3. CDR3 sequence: CASSPPPSGGQTQYF. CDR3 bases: TGTGCCAGCTCACCACCGCCTAGCGGGGGGCAGACCCAGTACTTC. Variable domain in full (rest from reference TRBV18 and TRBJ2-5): NAGVMQNPRHLVRRRGQEARLRCSPMKGHSHVYWYRQLPEEGLKFMVYLQKENIIDESGMPKERFSAEFPKEGPSILRIQQVVRGDSAAYFCASSPPPSGGQTQYFGPGTRLLVL.

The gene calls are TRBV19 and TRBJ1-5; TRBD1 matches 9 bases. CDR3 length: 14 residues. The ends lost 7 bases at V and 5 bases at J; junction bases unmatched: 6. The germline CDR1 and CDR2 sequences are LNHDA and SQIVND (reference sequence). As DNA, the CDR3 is TGTGCCAGTACTATCGGACAGGGGTATCAGCCCCAGCATTTT. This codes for CASTIGQGYQPQHF.

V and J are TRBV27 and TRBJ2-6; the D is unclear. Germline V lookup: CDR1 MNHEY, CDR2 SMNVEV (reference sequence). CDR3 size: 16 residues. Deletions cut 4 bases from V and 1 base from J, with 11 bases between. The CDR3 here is CASSSPRNSGANVLTF. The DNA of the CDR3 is TGTGCCAGCAGTTCACCTAGGAATTCTGGGGCCAACGTCCTGACTTTC. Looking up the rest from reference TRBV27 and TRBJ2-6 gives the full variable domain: EAQVTQNPRYLITVTGKKLTVTCSQNMNHEYMSWYRQDPGLGLRQIYYSMNVEVTDKGDVPEGYKVSRKEKRNFPLILESPSPNQTSLYFCASSSPRNSGANVLTFGAGSRLTVL.

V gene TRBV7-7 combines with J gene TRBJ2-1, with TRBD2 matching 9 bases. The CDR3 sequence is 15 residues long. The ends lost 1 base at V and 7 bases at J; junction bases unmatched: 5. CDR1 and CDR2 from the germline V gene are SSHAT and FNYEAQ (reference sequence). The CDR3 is CASSLGLAGSNEQFF. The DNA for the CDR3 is TGTGCCAGCAGCTTAGGGCTAGCGGGATCAAATGAGCAGTTCTTC. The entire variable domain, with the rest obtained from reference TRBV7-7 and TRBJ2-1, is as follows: GAGVSQSPRYKVTKRGQDVTLRCDPISSHATLYWYQQALGQGPEFLTYFNYEAQPDKSGLPSDRFSAERPEGSISTLTIQRTEQRDSAMYRCASSLGLAGSNEQFFGPGTRLTVL.

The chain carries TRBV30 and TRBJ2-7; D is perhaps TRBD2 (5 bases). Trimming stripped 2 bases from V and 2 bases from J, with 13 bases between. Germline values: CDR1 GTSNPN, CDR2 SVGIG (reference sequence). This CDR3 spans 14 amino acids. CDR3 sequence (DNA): TGTGCCTGGAGTTTTGGAGGCCCCGCCTACGAGCAGTACTTC. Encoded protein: CAWSFGGPAYEQYF.

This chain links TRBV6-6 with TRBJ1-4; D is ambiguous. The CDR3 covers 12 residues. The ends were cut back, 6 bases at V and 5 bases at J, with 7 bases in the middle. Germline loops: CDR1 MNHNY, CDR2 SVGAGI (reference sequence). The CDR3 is CASRRENEKLFF. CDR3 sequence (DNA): TGTGCCAGCAGGAGGGAGAATGAAAAACTGTTTTTT.